These 22 T cell receptor beta chains share one sample of origin, sequenced in a study of blood T cell repertoires in COVID-19. Profiled with immunoSEQ multiplex PCR; TCRdb holds only in-frame clones, not every one. There are under 250,000 clones in the sample; about four fifths occur only once, and more than 1.5% lies in the top ten. The sample taken for sequencing was peripheral blood. The receptors derive from a man in his thirties or forties who had recovered from COVID-19.

The chain carries TRBV5-1 and TRBJ1-6; 7 bases line up with TRBD1. V trimming: 1 base; J trimming: 6 bases; junction bases outside the gene matches: 1. Germline V lookup: CDR1 SGHRS, CDR2 YFSETQ. This CDR3 is built from 14 residues. The CDR3 spells CASSLRGPNSPLHF. The CDR3 DNA reads as TGCGCCAGCAGCTTGAGGGGGCCTAATTCACCCCTCCACTTT. Based on the CDR3 plus reference TRBV5-1 and TRBJ1-6, the full variable domain is KAGVTQTPRYLIKTRGQQVTLSCSPISGHRSVSWYQQTPGQGLQFLFEYFSETQRNKGNFPGRFSGRQFSNSRSEMNVSTLELGDSALYLCASSLRGPNSPLHFGNGTRLTVT.

The chain combines TRBV5-1 with TRBJ1-2, with D possibly TRBD1 on 5 matching bases. The CDR3 sequence is 16 residues long. V was cut by 3 bases and J by 2 bases, with 17 bases left in between. Germline CDR1 is SGHRS and CDR2 is YFSETQ. The CDR3 sequence is CASSSPRTGGNYGYTF. CDR3 in DNA: TGCGCCAGCAGCTCTCCCAGGACGGGGGGAAACTATGGCTACACCTTC.

V and J are TRBV11-2 and TRBJ2-3; TRBD2 is a possible D gene (7 bases). V dropped 5 bases and J dropped 2 bases, with 14 bases sitting between them. Germline V gene data show CDR1 as SGHAT and CDR2 as FQNNGV. The CDR3 sequence is 15 residues long. Written as DNA, the CDR3 is TGTGCCAGCAGCGAGGGGGGGGGCGCCACAGATACGCAGTATTTT. Its translation: CASSEGGGATDTQYF.

This clone was found once. This sequence joins TRBV4-1 and TRBJ2-7; 10 bases line up with TRBD1. V lost 3 bases, J lost 0 bases, and 2 bases stayed unmatched. The CDR3 is 15 amino acids. Per the germline V gene, CDR1 is MGHRA and CDR2 is YSYEKL. The CDR3, as DNA: TGCGCCAGCAGCCAGGGACAGGGGAGCTCCTACGAGCAGTACTTC. Its translation is CASSQGQGSSYEQYF.

The chain uses TRBV7-9 and TRBJ2-3, with D unresolved. The CDR3 has 16 amino acids. CDR1 is SEHNR, CDR2 FQNEAQ, per germline (reference sequence). The V end was cut by 6 bases, the J end by 2 bases, with 18 bases between. The DNA of the CDR3 is TGTGCCAGCAGTCTTACGAGAGGCTCTCTCACAGATACGCAGTATTTT. It encodes CASSLTRGSLTDTQYF.

This chain uses TRBV14 with TRBJ2-3; a possible D gene is TRBD1 (6 bases). The CDR3 covers 14 residues. Trimming shortened V by 1 base and J by 2 bases, and 7 bases separated the two germline ends. Germline V gene sequence: CDR1 SGHDN, CDR2 FVKESK. In DNA, the CDR3 is TGTGCCAGCAGCCAAGGGGGGCCCACAGATACGCAGTATTTT. Translation gives CASSQGGPTDTQYF.

The genes are TRBV19 and TRBJ1-1, with 8 bases that match TRBD1. The CDR3 length is 13 residues. Germline V lookup: CDR1 LNHDA, CDR2 SQIVND (reference sequence). The V gene end was trimmed by 10 bases and the J gene end by 8 bases; junction bases not matched to a gene: 12. CDR3 nucleotides: TGTGCCACACGACTGGACAGGGAGTTCGAAGCTTTCTTT. It codes for CATRLDREFEAFF. The full variable domain, completed using reference TRBV19 and TRBJ1-1, is DGGITQSPKYLFRKEGQNVTLSCEQNLNHDAMYWYRQDPGQGLRLIYYSQIVNDFQKGDIAEGYSVSREKKESFPLTVTSAQKNPTAFYLCATRLDREFEAFFGQGTRLTVV.

The chain joins TRBV6-5 to TRBJ1-2; D is uncertain. CDR1 and CDR2 (germline): MNHEY, SVGAGI. Trimming took 4 bases from V and 5 from J, leaving 11 bases between them. The CDR3 consists of 13 residues. Here the CDR3 reads CASSLTEQYGYTF. Written as DNA, the CDR3 is TGTGCCAGCAGTTTGACGGAGCAGTATGGCTACACCTTC.

The chain has TRBV19 and TRBJ1-1; 8 bases fit TRBD1. Germline assignment: CDR1 LNHDA and CDR2 SQIVND (reference sequence). The CDR3 is 16 amino acids. Unmatched junction bases numbered 11, after V lost 7 bases and J lost 1 base. CDR3 DNA sequence: TGTGCCAGTAACGGGGCCGGGACAGGACGGAACACTGAAGCTTTCTTT. It yields the protein CASNGAGTGRNTEAFF.

A remark on this clone: One junction end disagrees with the germline gene, perhaps due to a read error. The chain has TRBV15 and TRBJ2-3; 7 bases are a match to TRBD1. The germline gives CDR1 LNHNV, CDR2 YYDKDF (reference sequence). The CDR3 loop spans 14 amino acids. CDR3 bases: TGTGCCACCAGCGGAGACAGGGACACAGATACGCAGTATTTT. Translation: CATSGDRDTDTQYF.

The V and J genes are TRBV2 and TRBJ1-2, with D perhaps TRBD1 (6 bases). V was trimmed by 7 bases and J by 1 base, leaving 13 bases between them. From germline, CDR1 is SNHLY and CDR2 FYNNEI. There are 14 residues in the CDR3. CDR3 amino acids: CASIMDSVNYGYTF. The CDR3 DNA reads as TGTGCCAGCATTATGGACAGCGTTAACTATGGCTACACCTTC.

This clone occurred a few times. The V and J genes are TRBV4-1 and TRBJ2-2; 9 bases align to TRBD2. CDR1 and CDR2 from the germline V gene are MGHRA and YSYEKL. The CDR3 contains 18 residues. Trimming at V came to 0 bases and at J to 4 bases, leaving 9 bases not matched to a gene. CDR3 loop: CASSQENPGLASTGELFF. In nucleotides, the CDR3 is TGCGCCAGCAGCCAAGAAAATCCGGGACTAGCATCCACCGGGGAGCTGTTTTTT.

The chain links TRBV6-5 to TRBJ1-2, with TRBD1 identical over 9 bases. Germline CDR1 and CDR2: MNHEY and SVGAGI. The trim removed 2 bases at V and 2 bases at J, leaving 6 bases unmatched. The CDR3 has 16 residues. Here the CDR3 reads CASSYRWDRVNYGYTF. The CDR3 DNA reads TGTGCCAGCAGTTACAGATGGGACAGGGTGAACTATGGCTACACCTTC.

This chain links TRBV18 with TRBJ2-3, with TRBD2 matching 8 bases. This CDR3 spans 14 amino acids. Germline V gene data show CDR1 as KGHSH and CDR2 as LQKENI. V was clipped by 2 bases and J by 4 bases; unmatched bases: 2. The CDR3 region is CASSPGTRADTQYF. CDR3 nucleotide sequence: TGTGCCAGCTCACCAGGGACTAGGGCAGATACGCAGTATTTT.

With regard to this clone: A junction end diverges from the germline sequence, so it may reflect a read error. The chain recombines TRBV2 with TRBJ1-6, with D tentatively TRBD1 (6 bases). CDR1 is SNHLY and CDR2 is FYNNEI in the germline V gene. The CDR3 spans 14 residues. As DNA, the CDR3 is TGTGCCGGCAGCTCCACAGGGTTGGGTTCACCCCTCCACTTT. Translation gives CAGSSTGLGSPLHF.

CDR3 sequence (DNA): TGTGCCAGCAGCCGCAGCGGGGGGTTTGCAGATACGCAGTATTTT. Encoded protein: CASSRSGGFADTQYF. This rearrangement joins TRBV7-8 to TRBJ2-3; TRBD2 matches 9 bases. Germline values: CDR1 SGHVS, CDR2 FQNEAQ. This CDR3 has 15 amino acids. Losses at the gene ends were 5 bases for V and 4 bases for J; bases not matched to a gene: 7.

The chain has TRBV28 and TRBJ2-1; 9 bases are a match to TRBD2. This CDR3 region has 16 residues. V was clipped by 6 bases and J by 8 bases; unmatched bases: 14. The germline V gene has CDR1 MDHEN and CDR2 SYDVKM. As DNA, the CDR3 is TGTGCCAGCAGGCTCTTTGGTGCGGGGGGGCTGGATGAGCAGTTCTTC. This codes for CASRLFGAGGLDEQFF.

Concerning this clone itself: A junction boundary mismatches the germline segment, possibly from a read error. J is TRBJ1-5 and V is TRBV15, with D unclear. This CDR3 is 13 amino acids long. Germline CDR1 reads LNHNV; CDR2 reads YYDKDF (reference sequence). CDR3 loop: CASSTGSNQPQHF. The DNA of the CDR3 is TGTGCCAGCAGCACGGGGTCTAATCAGCCCCAGCATTTT.

This chain joins TRBV6-6 and TRBJ1-6; no firm D call. V was clipped by 6 bases and J by 7 bases, with 19 bases between them. This CDR3 has 16 residues. Per germline, CDR1 MNHNY and CDR2 SVGAGI (reference sequence). The CDR3 reads CASRTILRETNSPLHF. The DNA of the CDR3 is TGTGCCAGCAGAACCATTTTGAGGGAGACAAATTCACCCCTCCACTTT.

The chain carries TRBV28 and TRBJ2-1; D is perhaps TRBD2 (6 bases). The CDR3 extends over 16 amino acids. Trimming took 6 bases from V and 3 from J, leaving 18 bases between them. From germline, CDR1 is MDHEN and CDR2 SYDVKM. The CDR3 sequence is CASREGSSPNYNEQFF. For the CDR3, the DNA is TGTGCCAGCAGGGAGGGGAGCAGTCCGAACTACAATGAGCAGTTCTTC.

This clone was seen a few times. The chain recombines TRBV5-1 with TRBJ2-5; TRBD1 matches 8 bases. Germline-derived CDR1 and CDR2 are SGHRS and YFSETQ. Trimming removed 4 bases from V and 5 bases from J; junction bases left unmatched: 19. There are 18 residues in the CDR3. Here the CDR3 DNA reads TGCGCCAGCAGCACTGGACGGTTGGCAGGGGGCTCATTGGAGACCCAGTACTTC. This translates into CASSTGRLAGGSLETQYF.

The chain recombines TRBV9 with TRBJ2-7; possibly TRBD2 for D (7 bases). V dropped 5 bases and J dropped 7 bases, with 13 bases sitting between them. The CDR3 sequence is 12 residues long. Per germline, CDR1 SGDLS and CDR2 YYNGEE. DNA of the CDR3: TGTGCCAGCAGATTGGGGGGGCTAGAGCAGTACGTC. As protein: CASRLGGLEQYV.